This is a list of T cell receptor beta chains from one sample in a study of blood T cell repertoires in COVID-19. Data came from immunoSEQ multiplex PCR; TCRdb stores just in-frame clones and leaves some out. The sample lists roughly 130,000 clones, 70% to 85% occurring once. Material: peripheral blood. Receptors originate from a man aged 60 to 69 with acute or convalescent COVID-19. The CDR3 runs from the conserved cysteine through the conserved F or W. The D gene is left open where the match is weak. Clone size is not always given. Where it is, it says once, few, many or a class for expanded clones.

clone_size: .; j_call: TRBJ1-1; d_call: TRBD1; v_call: TRBV7-2; cdr3_aa: CASSELTGGTEAFF; cdr3_nt: TGTGCCAGCAGCGAATTGACAGGGGGTACTGAAGCTTTCTTT
clone_size: .; j_call: TRBJ2-5; d_call: .; v_call: TRBV7-8; cdr3_aa: CASSPPEKETQYF; cdr3_nt: TGTGCCAGCAGCCCCCCTGAGAAGGAGACCCAGTACTTC
clone_size: .; j_call: TRBJ2-1; d_call: .; v_call: TRBV19; cdr3_aa: CASRDGLYNEQFF; cdr3_nt: TGTGCCAGTAGAGATGGACTGTACAATGAGCAGTTCTTC
clone_size: .; j_call: TRBJ2-1; d_call: TRBD2; v_call: TRBV3-1/TRBV3-2; cdr3_aa: CASSRGTSGMRNEQFF; cdr3_nt: TGTGCCAGCAGCCGAGGGACGAGCGGGATGAGGAATGAGCAGTTCTTC
clone_size: .; j_call: TRBJ2-3; d_call: TRBD2; v_call: TRBV3-1/TRBV3-2; cdr3_aa: CASSQTGTSPTDTQYF; cdr3_nt: TGTGCCAGCAGCCAAACCGGGACTAGCCCCACAGATACGCAGTATTTT
clone_size: .; j_call: TRBJ1-6; d_call: .; v_call: TRBV6-5; cdr3_aa: CASSYASNSPLHF; cdr3_nt: TGTGCCAGCAGTTACGCGAGTAATTCACCCCTCCACTTT
clone_size: few; j_call: TRBJ2-2; d_call: TRBD2; v_call: TRBV27; cdr3_aa: CASSLKIAGGGARTGELFF; cdr3_nt: TGTGCCAGCAGTTTAAAGATAGCGGGAGGGGGCGCCAGAACCGGGGAGCTGTTTTTT
clone_size: once; j_call: TRBJ2-7; d_call: TRBD1; v_call: TRBV29-1; cdr3_aa: CSVVQGQGANEQYF; cdr3_nt: TGCAGCGTTGTACAGGGACAGGGGGCTAACGAGCAGTACTTC
clone_size: .; j_call: TRBJ2-6; d_call: TRBD1; v_call: TRBV15; cdr3_aa: CATSRGTGSGANVLTF; cdr3_nt: TGTGCCACCAGCAGAGGGACAGGGTCTGGGGCCAACGTCCTGACTTTC
clone_size: .; j_call: TRBJ2-7; d_call: TRBD1; v_call: TRBV29-1; cdr3_aa: CSADRGQGFSEQYF; cdr3_nt: TGCAGCGCCGATCGGGGACAGGGTTTTAGCGAGCAGTACTTC
clone_size: once; j_call: TRBJ2-6; d_call: .; v_call: TRBV30; cdr3_aa: CAHFSGANVLTF; cdr3_nt: TGTGCCCACTTCTCTGGGGCCAACGTCCTGACTTTC
clone_size: few; j_call: TRBJ2-3; d_call: TRBD2; v_call: TRBV7-9; cdr3_aa: CASSLERESDTQYF; cdr3_nt: TGTGCCAGCAGCCTTGAGCGGGAGTCAGATACGCAGTATTTT
clone_size: medium-sized; j_call: TRBJ1-6; d_call: TRBD1; v_call: TRBV18; cdr3_aa: CASSPFPGQATRDNSPLHF; cdr3_nt: TGTGCCAGCTCACCATTTCCGGGACAGGCCACCCGGGATAATTCACCCCTCCACTTT